This TCR beta chain was observed in a study of blood T cell repertoires in COVID-19. About the study: The origin of the acute and convalescent COVID-19 samples was the United States, Italy and Spain. Nucleic acid was either cDNA or gDNA, and it came from T cells, B-cell-depleted T cells, or PBMCs.

Authors' methods: From reference gene primer amplification, estimates of nucleated cell counts were derived. Clones were sequenced by immunoSEQ multiplex PCR, and TCRdb holds only the in-frame ones, with some missing. From that table come the V and J calls and clone size; the DNA was used to work out D and trimming. The repertoire consists of 200,000 or so clones, with approximately 84% occurring once and the leading ten covering under 2%. In assigning cohorts, the study relied on participant-reported clinical history. The sample comprised PBMCs or T cells enriched from blood (not recorded which). This clonotype was sampled from a man aged 60 to 69 who had recovered from COVID-19.

CDR3 DNA sequence: TGTGCCAGCAGCCCAAGGACTCCCGAAGCTTTCTTT. This codes for CASSPRTPEAFF. V is TRBV5-8 and J is TRBJ1-1; D gene unclear. The CDR3 has 12 amino acids. Germline CDR1 is SGHTS and CDR2 is YDEGEE. V lost 4 bases and J lost 8, with 12 bases in between.